The sequence of this T cell receptor (beta chain) was determined in a study of molecular identifiers for immune sequencing clone quantification. The CDR3 extends over 14 amino acids. V lost 5 bases to trimming and J lost 7 bases, with 17 bases between them. Germline loops: CDR1 LGHDT, CDR2 YNNKEL (reference sequence). TCRdb re-analysed the PCR reads in MiXCR, keeping a single row per CDR3 protein. This sample carries roughly 93,000 distinct CDR3 sequences, about 20% of them seen once, and the ten largest clones take around 0.8%. Sequenced material: naive CD8+ T cells from blood, with Jurkat cell RNA spiked in. Subset indicated: FACS-sorted CD8+CD4-CCR7+CD45RA+ naive T cells. This TCR was recovered from a human donor in good health. Some libraries in this study had Jurkat cell RNA spiked in. The chain couples TRBV3-1 to TRBJ2-5, with no clear D. The CDR3 reads CASSTDRIWGTQYF. CDR3 coding DNA: TGTGCCAGCAGCACCGACCGAATTTGGGGGACCCAGTACTTC.